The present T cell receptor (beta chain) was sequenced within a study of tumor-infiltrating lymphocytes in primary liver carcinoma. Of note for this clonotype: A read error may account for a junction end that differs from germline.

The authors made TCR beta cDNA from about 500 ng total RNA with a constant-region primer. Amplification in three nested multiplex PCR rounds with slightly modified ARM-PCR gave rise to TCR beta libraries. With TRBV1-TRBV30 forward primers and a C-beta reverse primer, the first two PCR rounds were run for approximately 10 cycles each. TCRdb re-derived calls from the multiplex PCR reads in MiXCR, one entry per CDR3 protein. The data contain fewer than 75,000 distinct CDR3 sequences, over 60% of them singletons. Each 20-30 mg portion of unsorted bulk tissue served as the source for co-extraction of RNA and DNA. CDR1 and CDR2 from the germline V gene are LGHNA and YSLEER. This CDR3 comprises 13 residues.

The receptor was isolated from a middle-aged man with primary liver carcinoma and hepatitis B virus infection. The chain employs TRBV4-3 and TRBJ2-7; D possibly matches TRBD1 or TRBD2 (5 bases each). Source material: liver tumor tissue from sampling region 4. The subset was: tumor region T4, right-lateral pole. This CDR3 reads CASSRETEYEHYF. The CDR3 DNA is TGCGCCAGCAGCCGGGAGACAGAGTACGAGCACTACTTC.